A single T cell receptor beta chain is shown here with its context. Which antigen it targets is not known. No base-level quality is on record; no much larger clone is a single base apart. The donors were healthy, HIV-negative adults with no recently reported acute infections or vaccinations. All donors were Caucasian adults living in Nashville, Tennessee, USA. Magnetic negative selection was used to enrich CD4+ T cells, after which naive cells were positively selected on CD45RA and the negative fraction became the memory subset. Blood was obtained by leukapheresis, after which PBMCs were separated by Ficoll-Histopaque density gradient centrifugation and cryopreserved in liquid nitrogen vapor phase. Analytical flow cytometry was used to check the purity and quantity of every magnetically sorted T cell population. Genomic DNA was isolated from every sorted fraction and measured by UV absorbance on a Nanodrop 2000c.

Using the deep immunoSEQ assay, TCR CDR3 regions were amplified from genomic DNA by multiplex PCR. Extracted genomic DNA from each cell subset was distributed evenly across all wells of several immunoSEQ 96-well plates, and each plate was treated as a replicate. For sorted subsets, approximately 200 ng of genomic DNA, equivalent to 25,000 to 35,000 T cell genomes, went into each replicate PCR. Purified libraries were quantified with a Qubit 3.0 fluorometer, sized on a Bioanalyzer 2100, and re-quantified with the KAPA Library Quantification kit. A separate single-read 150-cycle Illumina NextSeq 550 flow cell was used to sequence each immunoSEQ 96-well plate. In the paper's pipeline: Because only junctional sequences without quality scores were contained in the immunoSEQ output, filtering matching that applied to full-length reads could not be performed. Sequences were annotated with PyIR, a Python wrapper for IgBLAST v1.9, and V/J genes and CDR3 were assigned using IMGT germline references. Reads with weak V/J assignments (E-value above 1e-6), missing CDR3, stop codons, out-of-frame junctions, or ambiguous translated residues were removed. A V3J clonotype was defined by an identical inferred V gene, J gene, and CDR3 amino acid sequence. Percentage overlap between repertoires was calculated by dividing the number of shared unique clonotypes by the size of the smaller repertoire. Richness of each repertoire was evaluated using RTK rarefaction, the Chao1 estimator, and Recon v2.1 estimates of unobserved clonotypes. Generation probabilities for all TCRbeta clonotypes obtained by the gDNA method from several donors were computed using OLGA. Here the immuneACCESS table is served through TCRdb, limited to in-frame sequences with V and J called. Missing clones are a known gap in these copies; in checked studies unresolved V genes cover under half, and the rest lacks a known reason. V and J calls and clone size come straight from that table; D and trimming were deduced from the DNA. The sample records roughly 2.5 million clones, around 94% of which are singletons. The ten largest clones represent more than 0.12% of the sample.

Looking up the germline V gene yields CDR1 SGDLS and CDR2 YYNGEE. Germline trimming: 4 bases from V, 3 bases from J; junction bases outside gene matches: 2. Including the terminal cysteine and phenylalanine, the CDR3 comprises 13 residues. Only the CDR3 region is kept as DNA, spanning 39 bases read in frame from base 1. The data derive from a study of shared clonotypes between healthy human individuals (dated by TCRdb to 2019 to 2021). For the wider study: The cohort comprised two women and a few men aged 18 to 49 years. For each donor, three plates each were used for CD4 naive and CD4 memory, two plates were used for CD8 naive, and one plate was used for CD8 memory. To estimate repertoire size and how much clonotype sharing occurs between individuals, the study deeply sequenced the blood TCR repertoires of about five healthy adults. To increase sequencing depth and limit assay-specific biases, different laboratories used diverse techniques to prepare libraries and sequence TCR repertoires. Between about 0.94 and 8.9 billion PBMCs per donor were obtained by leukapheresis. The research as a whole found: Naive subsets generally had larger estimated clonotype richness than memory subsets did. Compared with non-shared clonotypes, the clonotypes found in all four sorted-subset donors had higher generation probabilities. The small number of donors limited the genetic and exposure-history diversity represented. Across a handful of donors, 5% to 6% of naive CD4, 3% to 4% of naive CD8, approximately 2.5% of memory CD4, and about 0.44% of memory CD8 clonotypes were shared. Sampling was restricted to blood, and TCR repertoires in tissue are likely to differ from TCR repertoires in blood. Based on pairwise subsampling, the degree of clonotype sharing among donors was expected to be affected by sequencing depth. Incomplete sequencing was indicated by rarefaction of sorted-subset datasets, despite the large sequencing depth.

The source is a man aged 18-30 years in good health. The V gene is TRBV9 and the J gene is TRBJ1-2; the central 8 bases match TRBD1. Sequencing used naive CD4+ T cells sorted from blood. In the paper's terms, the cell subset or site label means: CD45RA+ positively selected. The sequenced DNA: TGTGCCAGCAGCCCGGACAGGGACTATGGCTACACCTTC. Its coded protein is CASSPDRDYGYTF. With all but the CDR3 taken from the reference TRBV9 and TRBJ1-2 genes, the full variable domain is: DSGVTQTPKHLITATGQRVTLRCSPRSGDLSVYWYQQSLDQGLQFLIQYYNGEERAKGNILERFSAQQFPDLHSELNLSSLELGDSALYFCASSPDRDYGYTFGSGTRLTVV.